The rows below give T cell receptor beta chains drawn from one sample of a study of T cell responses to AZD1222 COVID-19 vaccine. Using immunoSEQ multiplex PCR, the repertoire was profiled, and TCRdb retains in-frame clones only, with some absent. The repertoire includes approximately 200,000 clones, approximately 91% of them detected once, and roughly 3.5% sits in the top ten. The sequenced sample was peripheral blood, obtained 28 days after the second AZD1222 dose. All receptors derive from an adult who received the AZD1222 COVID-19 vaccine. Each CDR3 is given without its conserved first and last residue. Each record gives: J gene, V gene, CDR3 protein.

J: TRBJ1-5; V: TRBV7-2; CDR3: ASSSRTGGDQPQH
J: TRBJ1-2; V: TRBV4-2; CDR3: ASSQRQGSYGYT
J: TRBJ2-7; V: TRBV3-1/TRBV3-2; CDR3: ASSQVRGGTYEQY
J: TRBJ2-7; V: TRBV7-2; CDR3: ASSSQAAHYEQY
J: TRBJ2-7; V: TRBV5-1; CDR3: ASSPGTSGTYEQY
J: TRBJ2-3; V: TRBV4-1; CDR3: ASSLGPTDTQY
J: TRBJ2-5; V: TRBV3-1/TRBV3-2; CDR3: ASSHGLPETQY
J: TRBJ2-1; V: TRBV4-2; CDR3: ASSQEWGAGGPAYNEQF
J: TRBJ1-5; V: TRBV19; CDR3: ASRQDPDSNQPQH
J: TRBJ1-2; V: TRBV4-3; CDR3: ASSQDRGGSYGYT
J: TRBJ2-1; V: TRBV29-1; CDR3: SVEELGGSYNEQF
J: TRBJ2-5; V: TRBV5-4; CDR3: ASSLNYRGAQTQY
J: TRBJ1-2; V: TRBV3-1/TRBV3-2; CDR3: ASSPNSNYGYT
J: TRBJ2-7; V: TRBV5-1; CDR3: ASSLAGSYEQY
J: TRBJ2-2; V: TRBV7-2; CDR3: ASSQTSGGDRELF
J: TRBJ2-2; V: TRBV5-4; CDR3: ASSRRNGSNTGELF
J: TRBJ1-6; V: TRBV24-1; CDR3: ATSESGRRNSPLH
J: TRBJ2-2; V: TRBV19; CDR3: ASRIGLAGGTGELF
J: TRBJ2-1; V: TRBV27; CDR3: ASSLLGEEF
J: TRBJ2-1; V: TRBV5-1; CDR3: ASSPEASGTNNNEQF
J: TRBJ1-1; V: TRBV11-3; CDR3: ASSFSGANTEAF
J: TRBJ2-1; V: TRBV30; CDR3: AWSGPVYNEQF
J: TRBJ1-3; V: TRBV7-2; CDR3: ASSLRAPVGNTIY
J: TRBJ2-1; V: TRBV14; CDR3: ASSVRTSGSLNEQF
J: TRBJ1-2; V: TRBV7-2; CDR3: ASSPWTGDYGYT
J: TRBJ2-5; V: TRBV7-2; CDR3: ASSFLRGRWGQETQY
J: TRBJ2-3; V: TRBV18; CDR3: ASSPRTDTQY
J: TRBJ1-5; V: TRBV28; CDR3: ASSSSGLGNQPQH
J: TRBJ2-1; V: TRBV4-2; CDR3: ASSQEREPYNEQF
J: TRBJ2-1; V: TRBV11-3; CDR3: ASSLGDRRSSYNEQF
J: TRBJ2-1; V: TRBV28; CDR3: ASSFAGLEF
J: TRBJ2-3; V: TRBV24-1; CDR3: ATSDLTADTQY
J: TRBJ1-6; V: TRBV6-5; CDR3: ASRPDRANNSPLH
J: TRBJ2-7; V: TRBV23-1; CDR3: ASSLPIRQASYREQY
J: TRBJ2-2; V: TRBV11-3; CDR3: ASSLDPVGGELF
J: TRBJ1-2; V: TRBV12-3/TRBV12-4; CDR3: ASSLAGTGYT
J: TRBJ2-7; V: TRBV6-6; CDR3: ASSLTYEQY
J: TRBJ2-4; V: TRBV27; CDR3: ASSLFGQPENIQY
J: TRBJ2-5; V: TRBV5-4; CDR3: ASSLVRGQETQY
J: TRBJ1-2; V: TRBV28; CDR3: ASSLKSRGEYGYT
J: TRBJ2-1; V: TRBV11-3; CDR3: ASSSGGLANNEQF
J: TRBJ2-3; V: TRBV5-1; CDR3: ASSLWRGTTDTQY
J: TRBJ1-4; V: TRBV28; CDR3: ASSLLTGVTANEKLF
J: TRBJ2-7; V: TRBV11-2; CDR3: ASSLFSGGYEQY
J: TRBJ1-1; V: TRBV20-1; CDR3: SPVVNTEAF
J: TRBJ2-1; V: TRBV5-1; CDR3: ASSLERGSSYNEQF
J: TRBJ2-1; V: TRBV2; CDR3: ASSERLAGISYNEQF
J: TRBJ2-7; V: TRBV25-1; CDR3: ASSVAGSYEQY
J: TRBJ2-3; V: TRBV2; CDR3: ASRKHGLAGPDTQY
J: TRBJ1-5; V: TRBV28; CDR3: ASSRQQNSNQPQH
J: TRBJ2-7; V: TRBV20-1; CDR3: SAGGVSGTGYEQY
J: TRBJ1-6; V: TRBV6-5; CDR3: ASRRTQGASPLH
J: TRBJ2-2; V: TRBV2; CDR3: ASSVDLTPGELF
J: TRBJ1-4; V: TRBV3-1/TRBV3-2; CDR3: ASSRQDRRNEKLF
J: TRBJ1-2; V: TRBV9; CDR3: ASSPETYPNYGYT
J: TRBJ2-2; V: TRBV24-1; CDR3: ATGTSTGELF
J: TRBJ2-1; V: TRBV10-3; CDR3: AISPVSGSGSNEQF
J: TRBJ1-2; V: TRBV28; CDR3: ASSPGTANYGYT
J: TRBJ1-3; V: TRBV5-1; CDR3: ASTQGTTSGNTIY